This TCR beta chain was observed in a study of identical twins. This clonotype was observed at least ten times. V was clipped by 8 bases and J by 2 bases; unmatched bases: 12. Germline V gives CDR1 MDHEN, CDR2 SYDVKM. The CDR3 extends over 17 amino acids. MiXCR was run by TCRdb on the 5' RACE reads, yielding one entry per CDR3 protein. Of 130,000 to 150,000 distinct CDR3 sequences detected, roughly 3.3% appear once; the ten largest clones hold 7.5% to 8.5%. The V call is TRBV28, the J call TRBJ2-3; 11 bases match TRBD2. The sequence derives from a man aged 18 to 35 in good health. The sequenced material came from memory T cells sorted from blood. The CDR3 sequence: CASQTAGLAGHTDTQYF. The CDR3 region has the DNA TGTGCCAGCCAAACCGCCGGACTAGCGGGCCACACAGATACGCAGTATTTT.